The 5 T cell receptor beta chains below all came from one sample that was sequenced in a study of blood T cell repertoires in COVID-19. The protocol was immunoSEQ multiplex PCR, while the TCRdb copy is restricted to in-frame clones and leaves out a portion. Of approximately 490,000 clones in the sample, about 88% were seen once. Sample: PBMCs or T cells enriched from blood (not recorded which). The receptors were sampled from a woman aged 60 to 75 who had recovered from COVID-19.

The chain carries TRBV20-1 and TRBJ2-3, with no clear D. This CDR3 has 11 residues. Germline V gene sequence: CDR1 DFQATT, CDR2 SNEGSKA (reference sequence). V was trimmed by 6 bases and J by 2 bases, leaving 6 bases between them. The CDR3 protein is CSASFTDTQYF. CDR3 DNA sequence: TGCAGTGCGTCATTCACAGATACGCAGTATTTT.

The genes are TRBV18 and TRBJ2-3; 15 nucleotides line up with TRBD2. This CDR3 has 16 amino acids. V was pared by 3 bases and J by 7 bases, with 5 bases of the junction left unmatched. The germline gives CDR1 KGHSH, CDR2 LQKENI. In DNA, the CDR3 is TGTGCCAGCTCACCCTCCGGGACTAGCGGGGGGAATACGCAGTATTTT. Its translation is CASSPSGTSGGNTQYF.

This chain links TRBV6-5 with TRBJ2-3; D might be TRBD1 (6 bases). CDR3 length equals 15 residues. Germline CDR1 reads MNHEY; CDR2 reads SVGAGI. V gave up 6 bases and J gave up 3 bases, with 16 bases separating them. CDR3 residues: CASSHRDYGTDTQYF. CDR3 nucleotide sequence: TGTGCCAGCAGCCACAGGGATTATGGAACAGATACGCAGTATTTT.

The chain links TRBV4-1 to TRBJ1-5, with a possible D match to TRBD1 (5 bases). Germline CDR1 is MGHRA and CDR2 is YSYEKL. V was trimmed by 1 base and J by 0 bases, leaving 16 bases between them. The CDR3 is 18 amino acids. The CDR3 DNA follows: TGCGCCAGCAGCCAAGTCGGGAGGGGCACCGTTAGCAATCAGCCCCAGCATTTT. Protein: CASSQVGRGTVSNQPQHF.

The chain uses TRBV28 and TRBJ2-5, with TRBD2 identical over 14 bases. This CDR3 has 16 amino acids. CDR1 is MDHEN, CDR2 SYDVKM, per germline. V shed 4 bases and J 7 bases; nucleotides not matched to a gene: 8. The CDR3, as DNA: TGTGCCAGCAGTTCGGGACTAGCGGGGGTTTTAGGGACCCAGTACTTC. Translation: CASSSGLAGVLGTQYF.